This T cell receptor (beta chain) was documented in a study of blood T cell repertoires in COVID-19. As for the study in general: The United States, Italy and Spain provided the acute and convalescent COVID-19 samples. PBMCs, B-cell-depleted T cells, or T cells were the source of the cDNA or gDNA that made up the material.

Original processing notes: Quantification of nucleated cells was approximated via reference gene primer amplification. Assay used: immunoSEQ multiplex PCR; TCRdb lists only in-frame clones, some missing. That table furnishes V, J and clone size, whereas the DNA furnished D and trimming. The sample includes fewer than 500,000 clones, more than 85% of them seen just once. The CDR3 has 14 amino acids. Looked up from germline, CDR1 is ENHRY and CDR2 is SYGVKD. V trimming: 5 bases; J trimming: 3 bases; junction bases outside the gene matches: 1. Input material: peripheral blood. V is TRBV10-3 and J is TRBJ1-1, with 12 positions matching TRBD1. The origin of this receptor is a woman in her 30s with acute or convalescent COVID-19. CDR3 sequence (DNA): TGTGCCATCAGTTGGGACAGGGGGCACACTGAAGCTTTCTTT. The encoded protein is CAISWDRGHTEAFF.